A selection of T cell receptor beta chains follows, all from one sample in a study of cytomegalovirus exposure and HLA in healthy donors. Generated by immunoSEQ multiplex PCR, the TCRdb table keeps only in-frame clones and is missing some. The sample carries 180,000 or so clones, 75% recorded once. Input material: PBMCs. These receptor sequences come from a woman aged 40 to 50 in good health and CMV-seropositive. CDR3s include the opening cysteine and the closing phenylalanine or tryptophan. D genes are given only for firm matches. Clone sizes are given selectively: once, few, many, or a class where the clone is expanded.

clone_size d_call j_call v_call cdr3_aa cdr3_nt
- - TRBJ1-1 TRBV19 CATLSGGGVWTEAFF TGTGCCACCCTCTCCGGGGGTGGGGTGTGGACTGAAGCTTTCTTT
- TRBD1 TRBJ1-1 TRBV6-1 CASLNRGENTEAFF TGTGCCAGCCTGAACAGGGGAGAGAACACTGAAGCTTTCTTT
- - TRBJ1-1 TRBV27 CASMWGGLRNTEAFF TGTGCCAGCATGTGGGGGGGGCTACGGAACACTGAAGCTTTCTTT
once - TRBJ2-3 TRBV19 CASSQGQISTDTQYF TGTGCCAGTAGCCAAGGACAGATTAGCACAGATACGCAGTATTTT
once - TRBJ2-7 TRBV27 CASSLSGRGVDEQYF TGTGCCAGCAGTTTATCAGGCAGGGGGGTGGACGAGCAGTACTTC
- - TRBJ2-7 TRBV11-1 CASSTPTGTTYEQYF TGTGCCAGCAGCACCCCTACCGGGACAACCTACGAGCAGTACTTC
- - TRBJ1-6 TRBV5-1 CASSGGTDNSPLHF TGCGCCAGCAGCGGCGGGACGGATAATTCACCCCTCCACTTT
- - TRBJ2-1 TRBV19 CASTPGSYNEQFF TGTGCCAGTACCCCAGGGTCCTACAATGAGCAGTTCTTC
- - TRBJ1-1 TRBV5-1 CASSSITEAFF TGCGCCAGCAGCTCAATCACTGAAGCTTTCTTT
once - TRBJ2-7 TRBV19 CATSRGNSYEQYF TGTGCCACTTCGAGGGGGAACTCCTACGAGCAGTACTTC
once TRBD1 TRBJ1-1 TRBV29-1 CSVDRGNTEAFF TGCAGCGTCGACAGGGGGAACACTGAAGCTTTCTTT
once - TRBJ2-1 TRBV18 CASSPGSTRESEQFF TGTGCCAGCTCACCAGGGTCGACACGGGAGAGTGAGCAGTTCTTC
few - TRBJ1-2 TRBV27 CASSLSSTNGLGYTF TGTGCCAGCAGTTTATCTTCGACGAACGGACTTGGCTACACCTTC
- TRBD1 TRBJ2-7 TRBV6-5 CASSYSRTGGSYEQYF TGTGCCAGCAGTTACTCCCGGACAGGGGGTTCCTACGAGCAGTACTTC
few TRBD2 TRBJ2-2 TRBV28 CASSPGLSTGELFF TGTGCCAGCAGTCCGGGACTAAGCACCGGGGAGCTGTTTTTT
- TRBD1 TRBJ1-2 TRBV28 CASRRVWDRGQDGYTF TGTGCCAGCAGGCGGGTCTGGGACAGGGGGCAGGATGGCTACACCTTC
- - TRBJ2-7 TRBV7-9 CASSATGYEQYF TGTGCCAGCAGCGCGACAGGCTACGAGCAGTACTTC
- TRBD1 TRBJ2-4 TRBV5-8 CASSFPQGDLAKNIQYF TGTGCCAGCAGCTTTCCACAGGGGGATTTAGCCAAAAACATTCAGTACTTC
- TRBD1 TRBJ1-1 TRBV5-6 CASSFRQGGAFF TGTGCCAGCAGCTTCCGACAGGGTGGTGCTTTCTTT
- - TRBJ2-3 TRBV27 CASSWGVTQYF TGTGCCAGCAGCTGGGGGGTAACGCAGTATTTT